Shown below are 26 T cell receptor beta chains from a single sample sequenced in a study of cytomegalovirus exposure and HLA in healthy donors. Assay: immunoSEQ multiplex PCR; the TCRdb copy retains only in-frame clones and omits some. Found here are approximately 180,000 clones, more than 75% of them singletons; the top ten hold approximately 1.5%. Material for sequencing was PBMCs. These receptors all come from a woman in her 30s in good health and CMV-seronegative.

The chain combines TRBV5-1 with TRBJ1-1, with D possibly matching TRBD1 (5 bases). V was clipped by 4 bases and J by 7 bases, with 20 bases between them. The CDR3 covers 15 residues. Germline-derived CDR1 and CDR2 are SGHRS and YFSETQ. CDR3 DNA sequence: TGCGCCAGCAGCCGCGGGACCGCCAACACTGTTGAAGCTTTCTTT. It codes for CASSRGTANTVEAFF.

V gene TRBV5-4 combines with J gene TRBJ1-5; D remains ambiguous. The V gene lost 4 bases and the J gene lost 6 bases, with 14 bases spanning the gap. Germline values: CDR1 SGHNT, CDR2 YYREEE (reference sequence). The CDR3 loop spans 14 amino acids. The CDR3 region is CASSVKGSGQPQHF. The DNA for the CDR3 is TGTGCCAGCAGCGTAAAAGGTTCGGGTCAGCCCCAGCATTTT.

V is TRBV10-3 and J is TRBJ2-7; 9 nucleotides agree with TRBD1. Germline CDR1 and CDR2: ENHRY and SYGVKD. V lost 0 bases to trimming and J lost 4 bases; unmatched junction nucleotides: 1. The CDR3 runs to 14 residues. CDR3 in amino acids: CAISESQGAYEQYF. The CDR3 DNA follows: TGTGCCATCAGTGAGTCACAGGGGGCATACGAGCAGTACTTC.

DNA for the CDR3: TGTGCCAGCAGCGTAGATGTGGACAGCTCCTACGAGCAGTACTTC. This codes for CASSVDVDSSYEQYF. The chain uses TRBV9 and TRBJ2-7, with D possibly TRBD1 on 6 matching bases. This CDR3 has 15 residues. Trimming removed 0 bases at V and 0 bases at J, with 10 bases between. Germline CDR1 and CDR2: SGDLS and YYNGEE.

The J gene is TRBJ2-2, the V gene TRBV5-6; TRBD1 matches 7 bases. V was pared by 0 bases and J by 1 base, with 0 bases of the junction left unmatched. The CDR3 consists of 15 residues. Germline loops: CDR1 SGHDT, CDR2 YYEEEE. The CDR3 nucleotides are TGTGCCAGCAGCTTGGACAGGGGGAACACCGGGGAGCTGTTTTTT. Protein: CASSLDRGNTGELFF.

The CDR3 is CASSDTGISTNEKLFF. CDR3 DNA: TGTGCCAGCTCGGATACAGGAATCTCAACTAATGAAAAACTGTTTTTT. The chain combines TRBV18 with TRBJ1-4; possibly TRBD1 for D (5 bases). The CDR3 contains 16 residues. Germline V lookup: CDR1 KGHSH, CDR2 LQKENI. The V end was cut by 6 bases, the J end by 0 bases, with 14 bases between.

The genes are TRBV6-5 and TRBJ2-5; 9 bases fit TRBD2. This CDR3 spans 16 amino acids. The V and J ends lost 2 bases and 6 bases, in that order; junction bases with no gene match: 10. Germline assignment: CDR1 MNHEY and CDR2 SVGAGI. The CDR3 here is CASSYGGGGALKTQYF. In nucleotides, the CDR3 is TGTGCCAGCAGTTACGGCGGCGGGGGGGCCCTGAAGACCCAGTACTTC.

The chain carries TRBV4-1 and TRBJ2-1; unclear D gene. V lost 4 bases and J lost 2, with 6 bases in between. Germline CDR1 reads MGHRA; CDR2 reads YSYEKL. CDR3 length: 13 amino acids. Here the CDR3 DNA reads TGCGCCAGCAGCCTCCGGGCCTACAATGAGCAGTTCTTC. This translates into CASSLRAYNEQFF.

The chain has TRBV5-8 and TRBJ1-5; TRBD1 might be the D (6 bases). The germline V gene has CDR1 SGHTS and CDR2 YDEGEE. Trimming removed 4 bases from V and 3 bases from J, with 11 bases in between. The CDR3 totals 14 residues. Written as DNA, the CDR3 is TGTGCCAGCAGCATTCAGGGGTCCAATCAGCCCCAGCATTTT. Translating it yields CASSIQGSNQPQHF.

The chain combines TRBV30 with TRBJ2-1; 9 bases align to TRBD2. The CDR3 has 15 amino acids. Germline values: CDR1 GTSNPN, CDR2 SVGIG (reference sequence). Germline trimming cut 3 bases from V and 8 bases from J; bases unmatched to any gene: 11. Written as DNA, the CDR3 is TGTGCCTGGAGCGCGGGCGGGGGGGCCCGGGATGAGCAGTTCTTC. Protein sequence: CAWSAGGGARDEQFF.

The rearrangement joins TRBV19 to TRBJ1-2, with D tentatively TRBD1 (6 bases). Trimming took off 6 bases at V and 6 bases at J, with 11 bases between the two ends. From germline, CDR1 is LNHDA and CDR2 SQIVND (reference sequence). This CDR3 is built from 12 residues. The CDR3 sequence: CASREGVHGYTF. CDR3 bases: TGTGCCAGTAGAGAGGGGGTACATGGCTACACCTTC.

The V gene is TRBV11-2, the J gene TRBJ1-6; tentative D call: TRBD1 (5 bases). Looked up from germline, CDR1 is SGHAT and CDR2 is FQNNGV. The germline V and J ends were trimmed by 3 bases and 4 bases, with 16 bases remaining between them. This CDR3 has 17 residues. The CDR3 reads CASSFRPGALYNSPLHF. The CDR3, as DNA: TGTGCCAGCAGCTTCCGACCTGGGGCCCTATATAATTCACCCCTCCACTTT.

The CDR3 DNA is TGCGCCAGCAGCTTGGCCGGGACAGGGAGCCTCCTCTACTATGGCTACACCTTC. Amino acids: CASSLAGTGSLLYYGYTF. This sequence joins TRBV5-1 and TRBJ1-2; 9 bases are a match to TRBD1. The CDR3 runs to 18 residues. The V gene end was trimmed by 0 bases and the J gene end by 3 bases; junction bases not matched to a gene: 12. Germline loops: CDR1 SGHRS, CDR2 YFSETQ.

J is TRBJ2-2 and V is TRBV5-5; 7 nucleotides line up with TRBD1. The germline V gene encodes CDR1 SGHKS and CDR2 YYEKEE (reference sequence). The CDR3 is 16 amino acids. The junction had 2 bases not matched to a gene; V was cut back by 0 bases and J by 0 bases. CDR3 amino acids: CASSLEGAANTGELFF. DNA of the CDR3: TGTGCCAGCAGCTTGGAGGGGGCCGCGAACACCGGGGAGCTGTTTTTT.

This rearrangement joins TRBV6-6 to TRBJ1-6; D is possibly TRBD1 (5 bases). V lost 0 bases to trimming and J lost 10 bases, with 13 bases between them. There are 15 residues in the CDR3. CDR1 is MNHNY and CDR2 is SVGAGI in the germline V gene (reference sequence). CDR3 in amino acids: CASSYSDRDASPLHF. The CDR3 bases are TGTGCCAGCAGTTACTCCGACAGAGATGCATCACCCCTCCACTTT.

The genes are TRBV25-1 and TRBJ2-7; 9 bases line up with TRBD1. Germline trimming cut 6 bases from V and 7 bases from J; bases unmatched to any gene: 13. This CDR3 region has 15 residues. Germline CDR1 is MGHDK and CDR2 is SYGVNS. CDR3 protein: CASSPWGQGYLEQYF. The CDR3 bases are TGTGCCAGCAGCCCCTGGGGACAGGGTTATTTAGAGCAGTACTTC.

The chain has TRBV7-2 and TRBJ1-4; tentative D call: TRBD1 (5 bases). CDR1 is SGHTA, CDR2 FQGNSA, per germline. V was trimmed by 5 bases and J by 4 bases, leaving 11 bases between them. The CDR3 loop spans 14 amino acids. The CDR3 nucleotides read TGTGCCAGCAGCGGGGGGGGAAATAATGAAAAACTGTTTTTT. This codes for CASSGGGNNEKLFF. The full variable domain, in which reference TRBV7-2 and TRBJ1-4 provide the parts outside the CDR3, is GAGVSQSPSNKVTEKGKDVELRCDPISGHTALYWYRQSLGQGLEFLIYFQGNSAPDKSGLPSDRFSAERTGGSVSTLTIQRTQQEDSAVYLCASSGGGNNEKLFFGSGTQLSVL.

The rearrangement joins TRBV3-1 (or the pseudogene TRBV3-2) to TRBJ1-2; no reliable D call. The V and J ends lost 9 bases and 7 bases respectively, with 6 bases between them. The CDR3 runs 9 residues. In germline, CDR1 is LGHDT, CDR2 YNNKEL (reference sequence). The CDR3 region is CASFSGYTF. In DNA form, the CDR3 reads TGTGCCAGTTTTAGTGGCTACACCTTC.

This clone was detected a few times. This chain joins TRBV2 and TRBJ1-2; no reliable D call. The CDR3 sequence is 13 residues long. Germline CDR1 reads SNHLY; CDR2 reads FYNNEI. Trimming shortened V by 0 bases and J by 7 bases, and 9 bases separated the two germline ends. CDR3 bases: TGTGCCAGCAGTGAAGCGCTTATGAGTGGCTACACCTTC. The encoded protein is CASSEALMSGYTF.

V usage is TRBV11-2 and J usage is TRBJ2-3; 7 bases map to TRBD2. Losses at the gene ends were 11 bases for V and 10 bases for J; bases not matched to a gene: 6. The germline gives CDR1 SGHAT, CDR2 FQNNGV. The CDR3 runs to 10 residues. The CDR3 protein is CAAGGTAQYF. CDR3 bases: TGTGCCGCCGGGGGGACCGCGCAGTATTTT.

The gene calls are TRBV27 and TRBJ1-1, with D perhaps matching TRBD1 (5 bases). From germline, CDR1 is MNHEY and CDR2 SMNVEV (reference sequence). The CDR3 runs 15 residues. With 5 bases removed from V and 6 bases from J, the gap between germline ends came to 19 bases. CDR3 region: CASSPLQRQGAEAFF. The CDR3 DNA reads TGTGCCAGCAGTCCTCTCCAAAGGCAGGGCGCTGAAGCTTTCTTT.

The gene calls are TRBV29-1 and TRBJ2-1; maybe TRBD1 (5 bases). Trimming shortened V by 3 bases and J by 4 bases, and 31 bases separated the two germline ends. Germline CDR1 SQVTM, CDR2 ANQGSEA. There are 20 residues in the CDR3. CDR3: CSVELTELGPLHLIYNEQFF. The CDR3 DNA reads as TGCAGCGTTGAGCTTACAGAGTTGGGGCCTCTCCATCTTATTTACAATGAGCAGTTCTTC.

This chain connects TRBV6-5 to TRBJ1-1; D is possibly TRBD1 (5 bases). The CDR3 has 13 amino acids. Per germline, CDR1 MNHEY and CDR2 SVGAGI. V shed 7 bases and J shed 4 bases, with 13 bases lying between them. The CDR3 loop reads CASTRGGTTEAFF. CDR3 in DNA: TGTGCCAGCACCCGGGGGGGGACCACTGAAGCTTTCTTT.

The gene calls are TRBV9 and TRBJ2-1, with 7 positions matching TRBD2. Germline trimming cut 0 bases from V and 3 bases from J; bases unmatched to any gene: 3. The CDR3 runs to 15 residues. CDR1 SGDLS and CDR2 YYNGEE come from the germline V gene. The CDR3 nucleotides are TGTGCCAGCAGCGTAGCCCTAGCGGACTACAATGAGCAGTTCTTC. Translation: CASSVALADYNEQFF.

The V gene is TRBV15, the J gene TRBJ2-7; 10 nucleotides line up with TRBD2. Germline-derived CDR1 and CDR2 are LNHNV and YYDKDF (reference sequence). The CDR3 totals 16 residues. The ends lost 1 base at V and 4 bases at J; junction bases unmatched: 7. The CDR3 DNA sequence: TGTGCCACCAGCAGAGCCTTAGCGGGGGGCCTGTACGAGCAGTACTTC. Translated: CATSRALAGGLYEQYF.

The chain carries TRBV6-6 and TRBJ2-2; TRBD1 agrees at 12 bases. The CDR3 loop spans 15 amino acids. The V gene's germline CDR1 is MNHNY and CDR2 SVGAGI (reference sequence). V lost 6 bases, J lost 8 bases, and 7 bases stayed unmatched. DNA for the CDR3: TGTGCCAGCAGACCGGGACAGGGGGCGGGTGGGGAGCTGTTTTTT. It yields the protein CASRPGQGAGGELFF.